This TCR beta chain was identified during a study of CD4 T cells in relation to SARS-CoV-2 and coronaviruses (dated by TCRdb to the early 2020s). Background on the whole study: In the ViraFEST assay, PBMCs were cultured with antigen for approximately ten days, after which TCR beta CDR3s were sequenced to identify antigen-specific clonal expansions. The full convalescent cohort of approximately 13 patients had a median age of around 38 years, ranging from roughly 21 to 72 years. Using patient-derived lymphoblastoid cell lines, the shared crossreactive spike epitopes were mapped to their HLA restriction. The study assessed, at the TCR clonotype level, memory CD4+ T cell crossreactivity between SARS-CoV-2 and common cold coronavirus spike proteins. The Adaptive Biotechnologies TCR-sequencing kit was used to sequence samples from a few pre-COVID donors and the naive versus memory experiments, while other data came from Illumina-based sequencing. The approximately 12 convalescent patients included 8 males and 4 females; two subjects were Hispanic. A different TCR-beta assay, based on Illumina, was used to sequence expansion assays from other donors in the study. What the work shows at the level of the full study, not this receptor alone: Memory CD4+ clonotypes crossrecognizing SARS-CoV-2 and at least one common cold coronavirus spike were found in around 65% of donors. Sequencing naive versus memory cells indicated that the assay picks up memory recall responses, not primary responses primed during culture. Crossreactivity analysis centred on spike protein, so crossreactivity against other viral proteins was not assessed. Because no donor provided both pre-pandemic and post-infection samples, tracing the source of pre-existing responses was limited. Small numbers of patients and of tested TCRs limited the study. Crossreactive clones showed significantly weaker SARS-CoV-2-driven expansion than monoreactive clones, consistent with antigenic imprinting.

The CDR3 numbers 15 residues from cysteine through phenylalanine. Kept here is only the CDR3 DNA, which spans 45 bases and is read in frame from base 1. CDR1 MDHEN and CDR2 SYDVKM are derived from the germline V gene. V lost 3 bases and J lost 2 bases; the stretch between them is 11 bases long. Points on this clone: The clone's antigen remains unknown. It has no much larger one-base neighbor in the sample; base qualities were not kept. The sample contains more than one DNA sequence encoding this CDR3.

CEF-cultured naive and memory CD4+ T cell DNA received survey-level immunoSEQ TCR-beta sequencing. Turning to the authors' computational methods: Preprocessing removed nonproductive sequences and CDR3s not starting with C, not ending with F or W, or shorter than 7 amino acids. The MANAFEST web app identified antigen-specific clonotypes based on expansion compared with the reference and other culture wells. A clone counted as positive if significantly expanded in 2 of 3 replicate wells versus the reference culture at FDR below 0.05. For a clone to be considered positive, significant expansion relative to all other tandem wells and an odds ratio above 5 were also required. Cultured and uncultured naive and memory CD4+ repertoires were searched for CDR3s previously identified as spike- and CEF-reactive. Pairwise Levenshtein distance, computed with the stringdist R package after three terminal residues were trimmed from each end, was used as the measure of CDR3 homology. TCRdb retrieved this table from immuneACCESS and kept in-frame rearrangements only. Not all clones are present; in checked studies, unresolved V genes account for under half, and no reason is known for the remainder. V and J calls and clone size are copied from that table; D and trimming were computed from the DNA. Within this sample are 35,000 to 40,000 clones, with 60% to 80% of them counted one time only. The ten largest clones take up roughly 20% of the sample.

Naive and memory CD4+ T cells were separated from cryopreserved PBMCs through CD4 enrichment, which was followed by EasySep naive CD4+ T cell enrichment. Sorted naive or memory CD4+ T cells (around 9.4 x 10^4) were grown at a 1:1 ratio with T cell-depleted PBMCs and CEF peptides for about nine days. Each peptide culture condition was generally run in triplicate replicate wells. Ficoll-Paque PLUS gradient centrifugation was used to isolate PBMCs from leukapheresis product or whole blood. PBMCs were either cryopreserved at -140 degrees C or used fresh in the expansion assay. The QIAamp Micro DNA Kit was used to extract genomic DNA from the CD4+ T cells.

The chain couples TRBV28 to TRBJ1-5, with an unclear D gene assignment. This receptor was taken from an adult with COVID-19. The sample was memory CD4+ T cells from PBMCs, cultured in vitro. What the cell subset or site label conveys for this sample: memory (non-naive) CD4+ T cells. Read as DNA, the sequence is TGTGCCAGCAGTTTCCTGAAGGGAGGCAATCAGCCCCAGCATTTT. It translates to CASSFLKGGNQPQHF.